Below, 20 T cell receptor beta chains from the same sample are listed, as sequenced in a study of T cell responses to AZD1222 COVID-19 vaccine. Measured with immunoSEQ multiplex PCR; TCRdb has only the in-frame clones, and not every one. The sample carries 150,000 to 200,000 clones, more than 75% recorded once. The sequences come from peripheral blood, collected 28 days after the second AZD1222 dose. Every receptor here comes from an adult who received the AZD1222 COVID-19 vaccine.

As for this clone: Distinct nucleotide sequences in the sample also encode this CDR3. CDR3 protein: CASSIRGSSYNEQFF. DNA for the CDR3: TGTGCCAGTAGTATAAGGGGAAGCTCCTACAATGAGCAGTTCTTC. The V call is TRBV19, the J call TRBJ2-1; possible D gene TRBD1, 5 bases. CDR3 length: 15 residues. CDR1 LNHDA and CDR2 SQIVND come from the germline V gene (reference sequence). V gave up 2 bases and J gave up 0 bases, with 8 bases separating them.

The chain carries TRBV28 and TRBJ2-7, with 8 nucleotides matching TRBD2. Unmatched junction bases numbered 20, after V lost 8 bases and J lost 5 bases. The germline V gene has CDR1 MDHEN and CDR2 SYDVKM. The CDR3 loop spans 17 amino acids. This CDR3 is CASCPPPGGSSSHEQYF. DNA for the CDR3: TGTGCCAGCTGTCCTCCTCCGGGAGGGTCCTCTTCCCACGAGCAGTACTTC.

This clone was observed a few times. The J gene is TRBJ1-4, the V gene TRBV19; D may be TRBD1 (6 bases). Germline CDR1 reads LNHDA; CDR2 reads SQIVND (reference sequence). The CDR3 is 15 amino acids. V lost 3 bases and J 8 bases, leaving 16 bases between the germline ends. The CDR3 nucleotides are TGTGCCAGTAGTATCCCACAGGGTCTGGAGGAAAAACTGTTTTTT. Amino acids: CASSIPQGLEEKLFF.

The genes are TRBV7-3 and TRBJ1-1; perhaps TRBD1 as D (5 bases). The length of the CDR3 is 13 residues. The V end lost 4 bases, the J end lost 8 bases, and 14 bases lay between the germline ends. Per the germline V gene, CDR1 is SGHTA and CDR2 is FQGTGA. The CDR3 sequence: CASSSLPEGEAFF. CDR3 sequence (DNA): TGTGCCAGCAGCTCTCTCCCCGAGGGGGAAGCTTTCTTT.

This clone has only a few counts. The chain is built from TRBV7-9 and TRBJ2-2, with D possibly TRBD1 on 6 matching bases. Trimming stripped 0 bases from V and 4 bases from J, with 12 bases between. The CDR3 extends over 16 amino acids. Germline values: CDR1 SEHNR, CDR2 FQNEAQ (reference sequence). CDR3 bases: TGTGCCAGCAGCTTAGCGCAGGGGCCGGGCACCGGGGAGCTGTTTTTT. Protein sequence: CASSLAQGPGTGELFF.

This clone was recorded only once. J is TRBJ2-2 and V is TRBV11-2; the D gene is possibly TRBD2 (6 bases). V lost 4 bases, J lost 1 base, and 13 bases lay in between. The germline gives CDR1 SGHAT, CDR2 FQNNGV. CDR3 size: 16 residues. This CDR3 is CASSYGGLRNTGELFF. CDR3 coding DNA: TGTGCCAGCAGCTATGGGGGACTTCGGAACACCGGGGAGCTGTTTTTT.

Of note for this clone: The same CDR3 also results from other DNA sequences found in this sample. CDR3 in DNA: TGCAGCGTGGGGACAGGCTCCTACGAGCAGTACTTC. Its translation: CSVGTGSYEQYF. The V and J genes are TRBV29-1 and TRBJ2-7; TRBD1 matches at 8 bases. J gave up 0 bases and V 6 bases, and 1 base lay outside the gene matches. Looked up from germline, CDR1 is SQVTM and CDR2 is ANQGSEA. This CDR3 has 12 residues.

The chain combines TRBV7-3 with TRBJ2-1, with 10 bases aligning to TRBD2. Germline loops: CDR1 SGHTA, CDR2 FQGTGA. CDR3 length: 17 residues. The J segment lost 6 bases and the V segment lost 5 bases, leaving 13 bases of the junction unmatched. CDR3 sequence (DNA): TGTGCCAGCAGCCCCGACTCTAGCGGGAGTAGGGTCAATGAGCAGTTCTTC. It specifies CASSPDSSGSRVNEQFF.

The gene calls are TRBV7-2 and TRBJ2-7; D remains unclear. This CDR3 spans 17 amino acids. V lost 2 bases and J 3 bases, leaving 20 bases between the germline ends. The germline V gene encodes CDR1 SGHTA and CDR2 FQGNSA. This CDR3 is CASSLYWGQPPLYEQYF. The CDR3 DNA reads TGTGCCAGCAGCTTATACTGGGGTCAGCCGCCCCTCTACGAGCAGTACTTC. The full variable domain, its missing parts supplied by reference TRBV7-2 and TRBJ2-7, is GAGVSQSPSNKVTEKGKDVELRCDPISGHTALYWYRQSLGQGLEFLIYFQGNSAPDKSGLPSDRFSAERTGGSVSTLTIQRTQQEDSAVYLCASSLYWGQPPLYEQYFGPGTRLTVT.

This clone was observed once. The CDR3 DNA sequence: TGTGCCAGCAGTCACCCGTCGGGGCGGGGAGGAGCTTTCTTT. Protein product: CASSHPSGRGGAFF. The V and J genes are TRBV28 and TRBJ1-1; TRBD1 might be the D (5 bases). Trimming removed 5 bases from V and 10 bases from J, with 20 bases in between. The germline V gene has CDR1 MDHEN and CDR2 SYDVKM. The CDR3 has 14 amino acids.

This chain connects TRBV6-5 to TRBJ2-7; TRBD2 is a possible D gene (7 bases). The CDR3 runs 15 residues. CDR1 and CDR2 from the germline V gene are MNHEY and SVGAGI. Trimming cost V 7 bases and J 2 bases, with 18 bases left between them. The DNA of the CDR3 is TGTGCCAGCACCCCCGGGGGGACATCTACCTACGAGCAGTACTTC. It is translated as CASTPGGTSTYEQYF.

The gene calls are TRBV4-1 and TRBJ1-1; D gene uncertain. V shed 1 base and J shed 5 bases, with 14 bases lying between them. This CDR3 comprises 15 residues. The germline V gene has CDR1 MGHRA and CDR2 YSYEKL. CDR3 residues: CASSQAMVPGTEAFF. CDR3 nucleotides: TGCGCCAGCAGCCAAGCTATGGTTCCCGGGACTGAAGCTTTCTTT.

The chain recombines TRBV6-2 or TRBV6-3 with TRBJ2-1; the match to TRBD2 covers 9 bases. Germline CDR1 MNHEY, CDR2 SVGEGT. V trimming: 0 bases; J trimming: 10 bases; junction bases outside the gene matches: 10. The CDR3 consists of 16 residues. Here the CDR3 DNA reads TGTGCCAGCAGTTACTCAGGACTAGCGACAGCAGGGGAGCAGTTCTTC. This gives the protein CASSYSGLATAGEQFF.

V and J are TRBV5-1 and TRBJ2-5; 7 bases map to TRBD2. In germline, CDR1 is SGHRS, CDR2 YFSETQ. The CDR3 is 14 residues long. The V and J ends lost 2 bases and 1 base, in that order; junction bases with no gene match: 2. In DNA form, the CDR3 reads TGCGCCAGCAGCTTCGGACTAGGCCAAGAGACCCAGTACTTC. It codes for CASSFGLGQETQYF.

This chain links TRBV18 with TRBJ1-1; 8 bases align to TRBD1. V shed 4 bases and J 1 base; nucleotides not matched to a gene: 5. This CDR3 has 15 amino acids. Germline CDR1 reads KGHSH; CDR2 reads LQKENI. The CDR3 spells CASSRGTGTNTEAFF. CDR3 coding DNA: TGTGCCAGCTCACGGGGGACAGGTACGAACACTGAAGCTTTCTTT.

This clone has only one observation. The rearrangement uses TRBV5-1 and TRBJ2-1; D is perhaps TRBD1 or TRBD2 (9 bases each). The CDR3 runs to 17 residues. CDR1 and CDR2 from the germline V gene are SGHRS and YFSETQ. V was pared by 4 bases and J by 8 bases, with 25 bases between. CDR3: CASSRTGVSSGNHEQFF. DNA of the CDR3: TGCGCCAGCAGCAGGACAGGGGTGTCTAGCGGGAACCATGAGCAGTTCTTC.

This clone came up a few times. The rearrangement joins TRBV19 to TRBJ2-5; D is tentatively TRBD1 or TRBD2 (5 bases each). V lost 5 bases, J lost 1 base, and 8 bases lay in between. There are 13 residues in the CDR3. Germline loops: CDR1 LNHDA, CDR2 SQIVND (reference sequence). The CDR3 loop reads CASSRGTQETQYF. In DNA, the CDR3 is TGTGCCAGTAGTCGGGGCACCCAAGAGACCCAGTACTTC.

This chain joins TRBV19 and TRBJ1-4; TRBD1 matches at 10 bases. With 9 bases clipped from V and 8 bases from J, the junction kept 9 bases outside the gene matches. This CDR3 contains 14 residues. Germline assignment: CDR1 LNHDA and CDR2 SQIVND (reference sequence). DNA of the CDR3: TGTGCCAGCCAGACAGGGGGCGCTGGGGAAAAACTGTTTTTT. Its translation is CASQTGGAGEKLFF. Combining the CDR3 with reference TRBV19 and TRBJ1-4 gives the whole variable domain DGGITQSPKYLFRKEGQNVTLSCEQNLNHDAMYWYRQDPGQGLRLIYYSQIVNDFQKGDIAEGYSVSREKKESFPLTVTSAQKNPTAFYLCASQTGGAGEKLFFGSGTQLSVL.

V usage is TRBV6-6 and J usage is TRBJ1-1; TRBD1 matches at 11 bases. The V and J ends lost 5 bases and 3 bases, in that order; junction bases with no gene match: 5. The germline V gene encodes CDR1 MNHNY and CDR2 SVGAGI (reference sequence). The CDR3 is made up of 15 amino acids. The CDR3 spells CASSGTGGEHTEAFF. The CDR3 bases are TGTGCCAGCAGTGGGACAGGGGGGGAGCACACTGAAGCTTTCTTT.

The rearrangement links TRBV18 to TRBJ2-2; 8 bases agree with TRBD2. Germline lookup yields CDR1 KGHSH and CDR2 LQKENI. The CDR3 is made up of 16 amino acids. With 2 bases clipped from V and 5 bases from J, the junction kept 7 bases outside the gene matches. CDR3 nucleotide sequence: TGTGCCAGCTCACCATTATCAGCGGGAGAAACCGGGGAGCTGTTTTTT. Its protein product is CASSPLSAGETGELFF.